The 9 T cell receptor beta chains presented below share a single source sample, sequenced in a study of OX40 agonist ivuxolimab in advanced cancers. TCRdb's table, derived via immunoSEQ multiplex PCR, lists solely in-frame clones and lacks some. Here the sample spans approximately 20,000 clones, about 87% being singletons. Sample: CD4+ or CD8+ T cells sorted from blood, taken in a trial of the OX40 agonist ivuxolimab. The receptors were sampled from an adult with an advanced solid tumor such as melanoma, head and neck, liver or kidney cancer.

The chain couples TRBV7-3 to TRBJ2-3; TRBD2 matches at 9 bases. J gave up 0 bases and V 5 bases, and 12 bases lay outside the gene matches. CDR3 length: 18 amino acids. Looked up from germline, CDR1 is SGHTA and CDR2 is FQGTGA. The chain's CDR3 is CASSLWGSGGLSTDTQYF. The CDR3 region has the DNA TGTGCCAGCAGCCTATGGGGGAGCGGGGGGCTCAGCACAGATACGCAGTATTTT.

V gene TRBV15 combines with J gene TRBJ2-7; 11 bases fit TRBD1. After removal of 3 bases from V and 7 bases from J, the junction contained 8 bases not matched to a gene. This CDR3 contains 15 residues. The germline V gene encodes CDR1 LNHNV and CDR2 YYDKDF (reference sequence). CDR3 sequence: CATSRRDRGVGEQYF. The CDR3 nucleotides read TGTGCCACCAGCAGGAGGGACAGGGGGGTTGGGGAGCAGTACTTC.

This chain joins TRBV27 and TRBJ2-1; D may be TRBD1 or TRBD2 (5 bases each). Per germline, CDR1 MNHEY and CDR2 SMNVEV (reference sequence). Trimming took 5 bases from V and 5 from J, leaving 16 bases between them. CDR3 length equals 15 residues. For the CDR3, the DNA is TGTGCCAGCAGTCCTACAGGACGAGGGAACAATGAGCAGTTCTTC. It translates to CASSPTGRGNNEQFF.

The chain employs TRBV11-2 and TRBJ2-3, with D possibly TRBD2 on 6 matching bases. Germline CDR1 SGHAT, CDR2 FQNNGV. This CDR3 is built from 15 residues. Trimming took 1 base from V and 2 from J, leaving 10 bases between them. CDR3 amino acids: CASSLGGGATDTQYF. CDR3 in DNA: TGTGCCAGCAGCTTAGGTGGCGGGGCCACAGATACGCAGTATTTT.

The genes are TRBV7-6 and TRBJ2-7; D is ambiguous. The CDR3 length is 11 residues. The germline V gene has CDR1 SGHVS and CDR2 FNYEAQ. V was trimmed by 5 bases and J by 5 bases, leaving 7 bases between them. The CDR3 DNA follows: TGTGCCAGCAGCACCAACAACGAGCAGTACTTC. This sequence encodes CASSTNNEQYF.

This clone was seen once. The CDR3 DNA is TGCGCCAGCAGTCTAGACAGGGGCAAAAGCTATGGCTACACCTTC. Amino acids: CASSLDRGKSYGYTF. The chain combines TRBV4-3 with TRBJ1-2, with 8 bases that match TRBD1. J lost 4 bases, V lost 6 bases, and 10 bases had no gene match. The CDR3 runs to 15 residues. Per the germline V gene, CDR1 is LGHNA and CDR2 is YSLEER.

The V call is TRBV4-2, the J call TRBJ1-1; tentative D call: TRBD1 (6 bases). Germline V gene sequence: CDR1 LGHNA, CDR2 YNFKEQ. The CDR3 contains 16 residues. The V end was cut by 4 bases, the J end by 1 base, with 16 bases between. The CDR3 nucleotides are TGTGCCAGCAGCCCGGCGACAGGAATAACGAACACTGAAGCTTTCTTT. It translates to CASSPATGITNTEAFF.

V gene TRBV4-3 combines with J gene TRBJ1-1; possible D gene TRBD1, 6 bases. Germline V gene sequence: CDR1 LGHNA, CDR2 YSLEER. V lost 2 bases to trimming and J lost 5 bases, with 18 bases between them. CDR3 size: 16 residues. The CDR3 reads CASSQFEGGGVTEAFF. CDR3 DNA sequence: TGCGCCAGCAGCCAATTCGAGGGGGGTGGCGTAACTGAAGCTTTCTTT.

The chain carries TRBV2 and TRBJ2-1; TRBD1 aligns across 9 bases. This CDR3 contains 15 residues. The germline gives CDR1 SNHLY, CDR2 FYNNEI. Losses at the gene ends were 7 bases for V and 3 bases for J; bases not matched to a gene: 7. CDR3 sequence (DNA): TGTGCCAGCACCCTAGGGACAGGGATCTACAATGAGCAGTTCTTC. This encodes CASTLGTGIYNEQFF.